In this sample, the clone carrying this T cell receptor (beta chain) turned up many times. The data derive from a study of tumor-infiltrating lymphocytes in oesophageal squamous cell carcinoma. From the PCR reads, TCRdb called clonotypes with MiXCR, one entry per CDR3 protein. Of 15,000 to 25,000 distinct CDR3 sequences in the sample, just over 40% were seen once. The germline CDR1 and CDR2 sequences are SGHTA and FQGTGA. The J segment lost 6 bases and the V segment lost 2 bases, leaving 4 bases of the junction unmatched. CDR3 size: 16 residues. This sequence was found in a male donor with esophageal squamous cell carcinoma. The V call is TRBV7-3, the J call TRBJ2-1; the match to TRBD2 covers 13 bases. Sequenced material: normal esophageal tissue next to the tumor. The CDR3 bases are TGTGCCAGCAGCTTATCCTGGACTAGCGGGGGCAATGAGCAGTTCTTC. It yields the protein CASSLSWTSGGNEQFF.